What follows are 5 T cell receptor beta chains derived from one specimen sequenced in a study of blood T cell repertoires in COVID-19. Sequencing used immunoSEQ multiplex PCR; TCRdb keeps in-frame clones, though not all of them. Among about 260,000 clones listed, 80% to 90% were seen once. Sequencing was carried out using PBMCs or T cells enriched from blood (not recorded which). The receptors were gathered from a man younger than 45 with acute COVID-19.

This clone was observed a few times. The chain is built from TRBV20-1 and TRBJ2-1; the D gene is possibly TRBD2 (5 bases). This CDR3 region has 12 residues. Germline CDR1 DFQATT, CDR2 SNEGSKA (reference sequence). The V gene lost 3 bases and the J gene lost 9 bases, with 12 bases spanning the gap. The CDR3 spells CSASLTRAEQFF. For the CDR3, the DNA is TGCAGTGCTAGTCTCACGCGGGCTGAGCAGTTCTTC.

This chain links TRBV6-2 or TRBV6-3 with TRBJ1-2, with a tentative D call TRBD1 (5 bases). The ends were cut back, 5 bases at V and 8 bases at J, with 12 bases in the middle. Germline V gene sequence: CDR1 MNHEY, CDR2 SVGEGT. The CDR3 consists of 12 residues. CDR3 sequence reads: CASSPGLGGYTF. The CDR3 DNA is TGTGCCAGCAGTCCAGGGTTGGGCGGCTACACCTTC.

Comments on this clone: This CDR3 is also generated by other DNA sequences in the sample. The rearrangement links TRBV18 to TRBJ2-7, with TRBD1 matching over 7 bases. V gave up 3 bases and J gave up 2 bases; unmatched junction bases: 4. CDR1 and CDR2 (germline): KGHSH, LQKENI. The CDR3 has 14 residues. The CDR3 protein is CASSPRQGTYEQYV. CDR3 nucleotides: TGTGCCAGCTCACCTCGACAGGGTACCTACGAGCAGTACGTC.

The sample holds a few counts of this clone. The chain uses TRBV15 and TRBJ2-6; no definite D call. V was shortened by 9 bases and J by 6 bases, with 18 bases between the two germline ends. Germline V gene lookup returns CDR1 LNHNV and CDR2 YYDKDF (reference sequence). The CDR3 length is 15 residues. For the CDR3, the DNA is TGTGCCACGGCAGCGCGAGAGCGTGAGGCCAACGTCCTGACTTTC. This encodes CATAAREREANVLTF.

V and J are TRBV11-3 and TRBJ2-1, with 7 positions matching TRBD2. With V trimmed by 10 bases and J by 5 bases, 11 bases remained unmatched. The CDR3 is 14 residues long. Germline V gene lookup returns CDR1 SGHNT and CDR2 YENEEA. In DNA form, the CDR3 reads TGTGCCACCGGTCGCGGGAGCATAGACAATGAGCAGTTCTTC. It encodes CATGRGSIDNEQFF.